A single sample is the source of the 9 T cell receptor beta chains below, sequenced in a study of graft-versus-host responses after intestinal transplantation (dated by TCRdb to 2020 to 2022). Preparation of the library involved the immunoSEQ multiplex PCR assay. TCRdb stores this immuneACCESS table with in-frame sequences only. Part of the clones is absent; in the studies checked, under half of the shortfall reflects unresolved V genes, and no reason is known for the rest. For this sample there are 35,000 to 45,000 clones; approximately 96% appear just once. The top ten clonotypes cover 0.5% to 0.6% of the sample. Their antigens remain unidentified. Reading the label with the study, this specimen's time point is: cells obtained before transplantation from donor or recipient. The specimen comprised unstimulated CD8+ T cells sorted from spleen or lymph node cells, sampled before transplant. These receptors were obtained from a human donor who was the organ donor for an intestinal transplant.

In nucleotides, the CDR3 is TGTGCCTGGAGTGTCTGGAGTACAGCGAACACTGAAGCTTTCTTT. This translates into CAWSVWSTANTEAFF. V usage is TRBV30 and J usage is TRBJ1-1; D uncertain. The CDR3 sequence is 15 residues long. The V and J ends lost 0 bases and 1 base respectively, with 12 bases between them. The V gene's germline CDR1 is GTSNPN and CDR2 SVGIG (reference sequence). Variable domain in full (rest from reference TRBV30 and TRBJ1-1): SQTIHQWPATLVQPVGSPLSLECTVEGTSNPNLYWYRQAAGRGLQLLFYSVGIGQISSEVPQNLSASRPQDRQFILSSKKLLLSDSGFYLCAWSVWSTANTEAFFGQGTRLTVV.

This chain joins TRBV7-9 and TRBJ2-3; D possibly corresponds to TRBD2 (5 bases). Between the trimmed V and J ends, which lost 1 base and 0 bases, there was a span of 8 bases. The CDR3 totals 15 residues. Germline V gene sequence: CDR1 SEHNR, CDR2 FQNEAQ (reference sequence). CDR3 nucleotide sequence: TGTGCCAGCAGCTTAGGCTGGACTAGCACAGATACGCAGTATTTT. It specifies CASSLGWTSTDTQYF.

The gene calls are TRBV7-3 and TRBJ2-3; 7 bases fit TRBD2. The CDR3 sequence is 14 residues long. V trimming: 5 bases; J trimming: 2 bases; junction bases outside the gene matches: 4. Germline V gene lookup returns CDR1 SGHTA and CDR2 FQGTGA. The CDR3 sequence is CASSLGLPTDTQYF. The CDR3 bases are TGTGCCAGCAGCCTGGGACTACCCACAGATACGCAGTATTTT. Combining the CDR3 with reference TRBV7-3 and TRBJ2-3 gives the whole variable domain GAGVSQTPSNKVTEKGKYVELRCDPISGHTALYWYRQSLGQGPEFLIYFQGTGAADDSGLPNDRFFAVRPEGSVSTLKIQRTERGDSAVYLCASSLGLPTDTQYFGPGTRLTVL.

J is TRBJ1-4 and V is TRBV11-2, with TRBD1 as a possible D gene (6 bases). V was cut by 5 bases and J by 11 bases, with 15 bases left in between. The CDR3 extends over 13 amino acids. The germline gives CDR1 SGHAT, CDR2 FQNNGV. The CDR3 sequence: CASSQPVQGKLFF. DNA of the CDR3: TGTGCCAGCAGCCAACCTGTGCAGGGGAAACTGTTTTTT. Supplemented by reference TRBV11-2 and TRBJ1-4, the full variable domain reads EAGVAQSPRYKIIEKRQSVAFWCNPISGHATLYWYQQILGQGPKLLIQFQNNGVVDDSQLPKDRFSAERLKGVDSTLKIQPAKLEDSAVYLCASSQPVQGKLFFGSGTQLSVL.

This chain connects TRBV7-8 to TRBJ2-3, with TRBD2 as a possible D gene (6 bases). Germline V gives CDR1 SGHVS, CDR2 FQNEAQ. The CDR3 covers 18 residues. The V end was cut by 5 bases, the J end by 2 bases, with 23 bases between. The CDR3 protein is CASSQGRGRGFNTDTQYF. The CDR3 region has the DNA TGTGCCAGCAGCCAAGGCCGGGGGAGAGGATTTAACACAGATACGCAGTATTTT.

V and J are TRBV19 and TRBJ2-1; possible D gene TRBD1, 7 bases. Germline-derived CDR1 and CDR2 are LNHDA and SQIVND (reference sequence). Trimming removed 7 bases from V and 5 bases from J, with 21 bases in between. The CDR3 covers 16 residues. The CDR3 DNA is TGTGCCAGTAAGGGAGGTTTCGGGACAGCCAACAATGAGCAGTTCTTC. It encodes CASKGGFGTANNEQFF.

The chain carries TRBV13 and TRBJ2-3; the D is unclear. The CDR3 is 17 residues long. Trimming left V 4 bases short and J 4 bases short, with 21 bases between. Germline-derived CDR1 and CDR2 are PRHDT and FYEKMQ (reference sequence). The CDR3 sequence is CASSSSHDSERPDTQYF. CDR3 nucleotide sequence: TGTGCCAGCAGCTCGTCTCATGACTCCGAGAGGCCAGATACGCAGTATTTT.

A word on this clone: Other DNA sequences of this sample code for an identical CDR3. V usage is TRBV12-5 and J usage is TRBJ2-3, with 9 bases that match TRBD1. Germline V lookup: CDR1 LGHNT, CDR2 FRNRAP. CDR3 length equals 14 residues. V dropped 1 base and J dropped 4; count of bases not matched to a gene: 0. CDR3 residues: CASGLGQGADTQYF. The CDR3 DNA follows: TGTGCTAGTGGTTTGGGACAGGGGGCAGATACGCAGTATTTT. Supplemented by reference TRBV12-5 and TRBJ2-3, the full variable domain reads DARVTQTPRHKVTEMGQEVTMRCQPILGHNTVFWYRQTMMQGLELLAYFRNRAPLDDSGMPKDRFSAEMPDATLATLKIQPSEPRDSAVYFCASGLGQGADTQYFGPGTRLTVL.

J is TRBJ2-7 and V is TRBV9; 9 bases match TRBD1. Germline CDR1 SGDLS, CDR2 YYNGEE. Losses at the gene ends were 0 bases for V and 3 bases for J; bases not matched to a gene: 4. The length of the CDR3 is 15 residues. CDR3 sequence: CASSVGGQGNYEQYF. The CDR3 DNA reads as TGTGCCAGCAGCGTAGGGGGACAGGGAAACTACGAGCAGTACTTC.